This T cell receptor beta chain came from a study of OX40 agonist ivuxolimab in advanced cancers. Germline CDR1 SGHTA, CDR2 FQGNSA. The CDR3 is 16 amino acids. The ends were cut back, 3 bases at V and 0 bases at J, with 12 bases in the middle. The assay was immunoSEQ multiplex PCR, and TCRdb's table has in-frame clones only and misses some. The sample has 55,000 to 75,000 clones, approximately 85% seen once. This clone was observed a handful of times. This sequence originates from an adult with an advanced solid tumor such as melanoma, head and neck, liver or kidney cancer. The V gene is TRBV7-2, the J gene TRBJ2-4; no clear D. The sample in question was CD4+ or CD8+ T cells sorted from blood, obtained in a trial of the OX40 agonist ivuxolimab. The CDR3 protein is CASSFTVTIAKNIQYF. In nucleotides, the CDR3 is TGTGCCAGCAGCTTTACGGTAACCATAGCCAAAAACATTCAGTACTTC.